What follows describes a single TCR beta chain. Germline lookup yields CDR1 SGHVS and CDR2 FQNEAQ. This CDR3 is built from 14 residues. The germline V and J ends were trimmed by 5 bases and 4 bases, with 15 bases remaining between them. TCRdb's copy holds only in-frame clones and misses some; the assay was immunoSEQ multiplex PCR. The sample has roughly 41,000 clones; roughly 94% are singletons. The data belong to a study of T cell changes during pregnancy in multiple sclerosis. The receptor's source is a female donor with multiple sclerosis, enrolled in a pregnancy study. The sequences come from peripheral blood, collected in the third trimester of pregnancy. V and J are TRBV7-8 and TRBJ2-7; a possible D gene is TRBD1 (7 bases). The DNA for the CDR3 is TGTGCCAGCAGCCTAGGAGGGGGCGCTTACGAGCAGTACTTC. It yields the protein CASSLGGGAYEQYF.